The present T cell receptor beta chain was sequenced within a study of cytomegalovirus exposure and HLA in healthy donors. Overall study findings and caveats: Researchers counted around 150 TCR beta chains as cytomegalovirus-associated.

Clones were read by immunoSEQ multiplex PCR, and TCRdb kept only the in-frame ones, dropping some. This sample has more than 200,000 clones, with 90% found just once. Germline V CDR1 and CDR2: MNHNS, SASEGT. Between the trimmed V and J ends, which lost 8 bases and 0 bases, there was a span of 14 bases. This CDR3 has 15 amino acids. This clone appeared a single time. Its antigen is unknown. Sample: PBMCs. This receptor was taken from a woman in her thirties in good health and CMV-seronegative. The V gene is TRBV6-1, the J gene TRBJ2-4; tentative D call: TRBD1 (6 bases). The CDR3 is CASQDRLLAKNIQYF. DNA of the CDR3: TGTGCCAGCCAAGACAGGTTACTAGCCAAAAACATTCAGTACTTC.